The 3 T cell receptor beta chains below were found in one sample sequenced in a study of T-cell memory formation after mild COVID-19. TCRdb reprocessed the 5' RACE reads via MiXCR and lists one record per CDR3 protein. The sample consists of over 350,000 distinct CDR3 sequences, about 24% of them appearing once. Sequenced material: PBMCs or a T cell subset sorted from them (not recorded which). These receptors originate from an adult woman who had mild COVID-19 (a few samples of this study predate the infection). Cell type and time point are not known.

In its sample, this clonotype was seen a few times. In DNA form, the CDR3 reads TGTGCCAGCAGCTTAGAATGGAGGAGGACCGGGGAGCTGTTTTTT. Translation: CASSLEWRRTGELFF. The V call is TRBV11-3, the J call TRBJ2-2; D is possibly TRBD2 (5 bases). The CDR3 sequence is 15 residues long. Germline V gene data show CDR1 as SGHNT and CDR2 as YENEEA. The V and J ends lost 0 bases and 5 bases respectively, with 10 bases between them.

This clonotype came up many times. CDR3 amino acids: CATSDEGPTLSCSYNEQFF. CDR3 DNA sequence: TGTGCCACCAGTGACGAGGGGCCTACCCTTAGTTGCTCCTACAATGAGCAGTTCTTC. The V call is TRBV24-1, the J call TRBJ2-1; D possibly uses TRBD1 or TRBD2 (5 bases each). Germline CDR1 KGHDR, CDR2 SFDVKD. This CDR3 has 19 amino acids. Trimming removed 4 bases at V and 0 bases at J, with 21 bases between.

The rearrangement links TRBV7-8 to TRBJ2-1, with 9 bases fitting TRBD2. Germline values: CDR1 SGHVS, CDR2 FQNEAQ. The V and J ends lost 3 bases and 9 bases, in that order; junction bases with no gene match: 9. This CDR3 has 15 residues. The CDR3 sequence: CASSFSGGLRGEQFF. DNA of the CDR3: TGTGCCAGCAGCTTTAGCGGGGGCCTCCGGGGTGAGCAGTTCTTC.